Listed here are 5 T cell receptor beta chains from one sample, sequenced in a study of cytomegalovirus exposure and HLA in healthy donors (dated by TCRdb to about 2017). Library generation was performed with the immunoSEQ multiplex PCR assay. TCRdb took over this immuneACCESS table, retaining in-frame rearrangements with V and J assigned. Such tables are incomplete; in checked studies, under half of the missing clones stem from an unresolved V gene, and the remainder is unexplained. The sample table lists some 100,000 clones, around 88% of them with a count of one. About 1.8% of the sample goes to the ten largest clones. Input material: PBMCs. The receptor source for this set is a man younger than 35 in good health and CMV-seronegative.

J is TRBJ2-3 and V is TRBV11-2; TRBD2 is a possible D gene (6 bases). V was shortened by 3 bases and J by 0 bases, with 13 bases between the two germline ends. The length of the CDR3 is 16 residues. CDR1 and CDR2 from the germline V gene are SGHAT and FQNNGV. The CDR3 DNA is TGTGCCAGCAGCTTTCAGGTAGCGGCTAGCACAGATACGCAGTATTTT. Amino acid sequence: CASSFQVAASTDTQYF. The whole variable domain, remainder taken from reference TRBV11-2 and TRBJ2-3, is EAGVAQSPRYKIIEKRQSVAFWCNPISGHATLYWYQQILGQGPKLLIQFQNNGVVDDSQLPKDRFSAERLKGVDSTLKIQPAKLEDSAVYLCASSFQVAASTDTQYFGPGTRLTVL.

The genes are TRBV4-3 and TRBJ2-3, with D unclear. Germline V gene sequence: CDR1 LGHNA, CDR2 YSLEER. V was clipped by 2 bases and J by 3 bases, with 9 bases between them. This CDR3 is built from 14 residues. The CDR3 sequence is CASSQYVGTDTQYF. The DNA for the CDR3 is TGCGCCAGCAGCCAATACGTCGGTACAGATACGCAGTATTTT.

V is TRBV28 and J is TRBJ2-5; D is uncertain. Per the germline V gene, CDR1 is MDHEN and CDR2 is SYDVKM. This CDR3 has 13 residues. The V end was cut by 2 bases, the J end by 1 base, with 5 bases between. The CDR3 spells CASSLLRQETQYF. DNA of the CDR3: TGTGCCAGCAGTTTACTCCGCCAAGAGACCCAGTACTTC. Drawing the rest from reference TRBV28 and TRBJ2-5, the complete variable domain is DVKVTQSSRYLVKRTGEKVFLECVQDMDHENMFWYRQDPGLGLRLIYFSYDVKMKEKGDIPEGYSVSREKKERFSLILESASTNQTSMYLCASSLLRQETQYFGPGTRLLVL.

V and J are TRBV9 and TRBJ1-1; unclear D gene. Germline loops: CDR1 SGDLS, CDR2 YYNGEE. The ends were cut back, 1 base at V and 1 base at J, with 5 bases in the middle. This CDR3 contains 13 residues. CDR3 loop: CASSVSRNTEAFF. CDR3 in DNA: TGTGCCAGCAGCGTATCGAGGAACACTGAAGCTTTCTTT.

The V gene is TRBV19, the J gene TRBJ2-7; 7 bases align to TRBD1. This CDR3 has 15 residues. Germline CDR1 reads LNHDA; CDR2 reads SQIVND (reference sequence). V gave up 4 bases and J gave up 7 bases; unmatched junction bases: 13. The CDR3 sequence is CASSTNRGSWGEQYF. Written as DNA, the CDR3 is TGTGCCAGTAGTACGAACAGGGGCTCGTGGGGGGAGCAGTACTTC.